This T cell receptor (beta chain) stems from a study of CXCR3-negative and CXCR3-positive naive CD8 T cells. Study-level points and caveats: More hydrophobic TRB CDR3s were found in CXCR3-positive naive cells than in CXCR3-negative naive cells.

CDR3 size: 14 residues. CDR1 and CDR2 from the germline V gene are SGHRS and YFSETQ. Details on this clonotype: Its antigen is currently unknown.

The libraries of TRB cDNA were prepared using 5' RACE with UMI labels. TCRdb derives one entry per CDR3 protein from the 5' RACE reads, leaving out DNA. The sample holds roughly 110,000 distinct CDR3 sequences. The sequenced sample was naive CXCR3+ CD8+ T cells from blood. Noted subset: CD45RO-CCR7+CD27+CD95- naive CD8+ T cells expressing CXCR3 (TNR3+). The chain links TRBV5-1 to TRBJ2-7; TCRdb returns TRBD1, unconfirmable since there is no DNA. The source of this sequence is a human donor in good health. Some clones in this sample may be carry-over from other donors' samples. The CDR3 sequence is CASSSRQGMNEQYF.